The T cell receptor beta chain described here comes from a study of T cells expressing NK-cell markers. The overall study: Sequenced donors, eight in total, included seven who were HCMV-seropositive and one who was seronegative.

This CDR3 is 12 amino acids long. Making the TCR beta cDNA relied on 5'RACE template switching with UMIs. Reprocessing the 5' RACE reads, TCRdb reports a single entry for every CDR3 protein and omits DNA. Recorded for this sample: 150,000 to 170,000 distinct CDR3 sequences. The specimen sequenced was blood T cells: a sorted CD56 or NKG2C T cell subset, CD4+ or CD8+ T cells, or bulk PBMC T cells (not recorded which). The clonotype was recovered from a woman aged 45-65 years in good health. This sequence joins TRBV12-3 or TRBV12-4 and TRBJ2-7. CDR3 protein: CASSHSEGEQYF.